One T cell receptor beta chain is described in this entry. This CDR3 has 13 residues. Losses at the gene ends were 2 bases for V and 12 bases for J; bases not matched to a gene: 8. From germline, CDR1 is ENHRY and CDR2 SYGVKD. This sample was included in a study of blood T cell repertoires in COVID-19. TCRdb keeps only in-frame clones here, not all; method: immunoSEQ multiplex PCR. This table has 200,000 to 250,000 clones, 85% to 90% appearing once. Sequenced sample: PBMCs or T cells enriched from blood (not recorded which). The sequence derives from a man aged 45-65 years who had been exposed to COVID-19. The J gene is TRBJ2-7, the V gene TRBV10-3; the match to TRBD2 covers 9 bases. The CDR3 is CAISELGTSFSYV. The CDR3 nucleotides read TGTGCCATCAGTGAGCTCGGGACTAGCTTCTCGTACGTC.